A selection of T cell receptor beta chains follows, all from one sample in a study of shared clonotypes between healthy human individuals. Profiling relied on immunoSEQ multiplex PCR, and the TCRdb table lists in-frame clones only, not all of them. In the table there are approximately 530,000 clones, about 96% of which are singletons. The sample was naive CD4+ T cells sorted from blood. The source of these receptors is a woman aged 25 to 39 in good health. CDR3s include the opening cysteine and the closing phenylalanine or tryptophan. A D gene is named only where the DNA matches it firmly. Some rows mark clone size as missing; the rest say once, few, many or name a class of expanded clone.

.	TRBJ2-7	TRBD2	TRBV4-1	TGCGCCAGCAGCCAACCGACTAGCGGGAACTACGAGCAGTACTTC	CASSQPTSGNYEQYF
.	TRBJ2-5	TRBD1	TRBV5-1	TGCGCCAGCAGCACCGGACAGGGTTCCGAGCCAGGGGACTTC	CASSTGQGSEPGDF
.	TRBJ1-2	.	TRBV28	TGTGCCAGCAGCAACGGTCCTCAAGGAGGCTACACCTTC	CASSNGPQGGYTF
.	TRBJ2-7	TRBD2	TRBV2	TGTGCCAGCAGTGAGCCGGGGGGACTAGCGGGAGCAAGGAGTTACGAGCAGTACTTC	CASSEPGGLAGARSYEQYF
.	TRBJ1-2	TRBD1	TRBV6-5	TGTGCCAGCAGGACCCTATGGCAGGGGGCGAGAGGCTACACCTTC	CASRTLWQGARGYTF
.	TRBJ2-1	TRBD2	TRBV29-1	TGCAGCGTGGGGGGGTATACTAGCGGCTACAATGAGCAGTTCTTC	CSVGGYTSGYNEQFF
.	TRBJ2-7	.	TRBV27	TGTGCCAGCAGTTTATCCGGGGTGAAGTCCCCCTACGAGCAGTACTTC	CASSLSGVKSPYEQYF
.	TRBJ1-1	TRBD1	TRBV5-4	TGTGCCAGCAGCCGCGTAGGGGGCGCGTATACTGAAGCTTTCTTT	CASSRVGGAYTEAFF
.	TRBJ1-2	TRBD1	TRBV4-1	TGCGCCAGCAGCCAACGTGTGGGAGATAAGGACAGGGGGAATGGCTACACCTTC	CASSQRVGDKDRGNGYTF
.	TRBJ2-5	TRBD2	TRBV28	TGTGCCAGCAGTTACTCGGGACTAGAAGAGACCCAGTACTTC	CASSYSGLEETQYF
.	TRBJ1-2	.	TRBV9	TGTGCCAGCAGCGTAGGGGGGGATGGCTACACCTTC	CASSVGGDGYTF
.	TRBJ2-1	.	TRBV7-2	TGTGCCAGCAGCTTAAGGCGCGTCCGCTCCTACAATGAGCAGTTCTTC	CASSLRRVRSYNEQFF
.	TRBJ2-1	.	TRBV4-1	TGCGCCAGCAGCCAAGTTGGTTTGGCTTTACACAGCTCCTACAATGAGCAGTTCTTC	CASSQVGLALHSSYNEQFF
.	TRBJ2-1	TRBD2	TRBV10-1	TGCGCCAGCAGTGAGTCGGGACTAGGGAATGAGCAGTTCTTC	CASSESGLGNEQFF
once	TRBJ1-3	.	TRBV7-8	TGTGCCAGCAGCCGGCCCCGAACAGGAGACTCTGGAAACACCATATATTTT	CASSRPRTGDSGNTIYF
.	TRBJ1-1	TRBD1	TRBV6-1	TGTGCCAGCAGTGGGGGGGACAGCATTAACACTGAAGCTTTCTTT	CASSGGDSINTEAFF
.	TRBJ2-7	TRBD1	TRBV2	TGTGCCAGCGGACAGGGGGCCTACGAGCAGTACTTC	CASGQGAYEQYF
.	TRBJ2-1	TRBD2	TRBV7-7	TGTGCCAGCAGCCCCGATGGAGTAGCGGGAGGATTCAATGAGCAGTTCTTC	CASSPDGVAGGFNEQFF
.	TRBJ2-1	.	TRBV2	TGTGCCAGCAGGCCGACCAACAATGAGCAGTTCTTC	CASRPTNNEQFF
.	TRBJ2-5	TRBD1	TRBV5-4	TGTGCCAGCAGCTCTGCCCCCCCGGGACAGGGACCGGAGACCCAGTACTTC	CASSSAPPGQGPETQYF
.	TRBJ1-1	.	TRBV14	TGTGCCAGCAGCCGGCAGGAGGACACTGAAGCTTTCTTT	CASSRQEDTEAFF
.	TRBJ2-5	TRBD1	TRBV2	TGTGCCAGCAGTGTTCTAGGGACAGGGTTCCAAGAGACCCAGTACTTC	CASSVLGTGFQETQYF
.	TRBJ2-1	TRBD2	TRBV7-8	TGTGCCAGCAGCTTGATATCTAGCGGGAATTGGAATGAGCAGTTCTTC	CASSLISSGNWNEQFF
.	TRBJ2-1	.	TRBV30	TGTGCCTGGAGTTTTCACGGCTACAATGAGCAGTTCTTC	CAWSFHGYNEQFF